Below, 21 T cell receptor beta chains from the same sample are listed, as sequenced in a study of blood T cell repertoires in COVID-19. Using immunoSEQ multiplex PCR, the repertoire was profiled, and TCRdb retains in-frame clones only, with some absent. Among 400,000 or so clones listed, 90% were seen once. Sample: PBMCs or T cells enriched from blood (not recorded which). These receptors were taken from a man aged 18 to 30 who had recovered from COVID-19.

The rearrangement links TRBV11-2 to TRBJ2-7, with 9 bases fitting TRBD2. Trimming took 3 bases from V and 7 from J; bases not matched to a gene: 4. CDR3 size: 13 residues. Germline V lookup: CDR1 SGHAT, CDR2 FQNNGV. The CDR3 DNA reads as TGTGCCAGCAGCTTTGCGCTAGCGGGGGAGCAGTACTTC. This translates into CASSFALAGEQYF.

This chain uses TRBV28 with TRBJ2-2, with TRBD1 as a possible D gene (5 bases). Germline V gene sequence: CDR1 MDHEN, CDR2 SYDVKM. The CDR3 sequence is 15 residues long. With 3 bases removed from V and 1 base from J, the gap between germline ends came to 9 bases. The CDR3, as DNA: TGTGCCAGCAGTTTTGGACACCGGAACACCGGGGAGCTGTTTTTT. Amino acids: CASSFGHRNTGELFF. Filled out from reference TRBV28 and TRBJ2-2, the complete variable domain reads DVKVTQSSRYLVKRTGEKVFLECVQDMDHENMFWYRQDPGLGLRLIYFSYDVKMKEKGDIPEGYSVSREKKERFSLILESASTNQTSMYLCASSFGHRNTGELFFGEGSRLTVL.

As regards this clone: The sample has other DNA sequences that encode this CDR3 too. This chain joins TRBV19 and TRBJ1-5; 7 bases are shared with TRBD1. Germline CDR1 is LNHDA and CDR2 is SQIVND (reference sequence). Trimming at V came to 5 bases and at J to 2 bases, leaving 3 bases not matched to a gene. The CDR3 is 14 residues long. This CDR3 is CASSPGQGNQPQHF. DNA of the CDR3: TGTGCCAGTAGTCCAGGACAGGGCAATCAGCCCCAGCATTTT.

V usage is TRBV7-3 and J usage is TRBJ1-2; D gene uncertain. The germline V gene encodes CDR1 SGHTA and CDR2 FQGTGA. With 0 bases removed from V and 4 bases from J, the gap between germline ends came to 6 bases. This CDR3 has 13 residues. CDR3 in DNA: TGTGCCAGCAGCTTAACGTCGGGCTATGGCTACACCTTC. Protein product: CASSLTSGYGYTF.

The V gene is TRBV5-1, the J gene TRBJ1-1, with a weak D call TRBD1 (5 bases). V was trimmed by 5 bases and J by 0 bases, leaving 11 bases between them. CDR3 length equals 14 residues. Germline CDR1 and CDR2: SGHRS and YFSETQ. CDR3 protein: CASSSRVLNTEAFF. The CDR3 coding sequence is TGCGCCAGCAGTTCCAGGGTTTTGAACACTGAAGCTTTCTTT.

The chain has TRBV27 and TRBJ1-2, with D possibly being TRBD1 (6 bases). Trimming pared 6 bases from V and 2 bases from J, leaving 13 bases between. The CDR3 has 14 residues. Germline V gene lookup returns CDR1 MNHEY and CDR2 SMNVEV (reference sequence). The CDR3 sequence: CASRTRGGNYGYTF. CDR3 sequence (DNA): TGTGCCAGCAGAACCCGTGGGGGCAACTATGGCTACACCTTC.

The chain uses TRBV14 and TRBJ1-4; D is uncertain. The CDR3 is 13 amino acids. Per the germline V gene, CDR1 is SGHDN and CDR2 is FVKESK. V gave up 4 bases and J gave up 4 bases, with 7 bases separating them. CDR3 sequence reads: CASSLRINEKLFF. The CDR3 DNA is TGTGCCAGCAGCCTCAGGATTAATGAAAAACTGTTTTTT.

This chain uses TRBV3-1 (or the pseudogene TRBV3-2) with TRBJ2-1; 11 bases line up with TRBD2. The CDR3 has 15 residues. J was trimmed by 7 bases and V by 6 bases; bases with no gene match: 8. Germline loops: CDR1 LGHDT, CDR2 YNNKEL (reference sequence). The CDR3 loop is CASSTLAGVGNEQFF. CDR3 in DNA: TGTGCCAGCAGTACACTAGCGGGGGTGGGTAATGAGCAGTTCTTC.

This clone was recorded only once. The genes are TRBV27 and TRBJ2-1; no definite D call. V shed 5 bases and J shed 0 bases, with 11 bases lying between them. Germline values: CDR1 MNHEY, CDR2 SMNVEV (reference sequence). The CDR3 is made up of 15 amino acids. CDR3 coding DNA: TGTGCCAGCAGTAGAGAGGCCAGCTCCTACAATGAGCAGTTCTTC. The encoded protein is CASSREASSYNEQFF.

The CDR3 loop is CASSGTANTEAFF. CDR3 DNA sequence: TGTGCCAGCTCCGGGACAGCGAACACTGAAGCTTTCTTT. The chain links TRBV18 to TRBJ1-1; 7 bases are shared with TRBD1. Germline-derived CDR1 and CDR2 are KGHSH and LQKENI. Trimming cost V 6 bases and J 1 base; bases outside gene matches: 2. This CDR3 has 13 residues.

The chain is built from TRBV20-1 and TRBJ2-1; D might be TRBD2 (5 bases). The V end lost 6 bases, the J end lost 7 bases, and 10 bases lay between the germline ends. This CDR3 contains 11 residues. Germline V CDR1 and CDR2: DFQATT, SNEGSKA (reference sequence). Here the CDR3 reads CSAAGGNEQFF. CDR3 coding DNA: TGCAGTGCCGCAGGAGGTAATGAGCAGTTCTTC.

The chain is built from TRBV7-8 and TRBJ1-4; 8 bases are a match to TRBD1. The length of the CDR3 is 15 residues. V shed 5 bases and J 8 bases; nucleotides not matched to a gene: 10. Germline V gene lookup returns CDR1 SGHVS and CDR2 FQNEAQ. CDR3 in DNA: TGTGCCAGCAGCGCACTCCAGGGGGCCGGGGAAAAACTGTTTTTT. Translation gives CASSALQGAGEKLFF.

The rearrangement uses TRBV28 and TRBJ1-2; unclear D gene. The CDR3 covers 14 residues. V dropped 1 base and J dropped 5 bases, with 11 bases sitting between them. Germline values: CDR1 MDHEN, CDR2 SYDVKM. CDR3 region: CASSLLSRVYGYTF. The CDR3, as DNA: TGTGCCAGCAGTTTATTATCACGCGTGTATGGCTACACCTTC.

This clone was counted once. This chain links TRBV19 with TRBJ1-2, with 7 positions matching TRBD1. Germline assignment: CDR1 LNHDA and CDR2 SQIVND (reference sequence). Trimming cost V 3 bases and J 2 bases; bases outside gene matches: 15. The CDR3 is 18 residues long. The DNA of the CDR3 is TGTGCCAGTAGTATTGGCGGAGGGGGCGAACTGAGGAACTATGGCTACACCTTC. Translation: CASSIGGGGELRNYGYTF.

The CDR3 here is CASSARSGSTGANVLTF. The CDR3 bases are TGTGCCAGCAGCGCCCGGTCCGGGTCAACTGGGGCCAACGTCCTGACTTTC. The rearrangement joins TRBV9 to TRBJ2-6; D call uncertain. V dropped 3 bases and J dropped 2 bases, with 15 bases sitting between them. CDR3 size: 17 residues. Germline-derived CDR1 and CDR2 are SGDLS and YYNGEE. The full variable domain, rest sourced from reference TRBV9 and TRBJ2-6, is DSGVTQTPKHLITATGQRVTLRCSPRSGDLSVYWYQQSLDQGLQFLIQYYNGEERAKGNILERFSAQQFPDLHSELNLSSLELGDSALYFCASSARSGSTGANVLTFGAGSRLTVL.

The chain couples TRBV2 to TRBJ2-2, with a weak D call TRBD1 (5 bases). Trimming stripped 3 bases from V and 5 bases from J, with 10 bases between. The germline V gene encodes CDR1 SNHLY and CDR2 FYNNEI. The CDR3 has 14 residues. The CDR3 DNA sequence: TGTGCCAGCAGTGAGGGGCCGGGTACCGGGGAGCTGTTTTTT. It encodes CASSEGPGTGELFF.

This sequence joins TRBV12-5 and TRBJ1-4, with D possibly TRBD1 on 5 matching bases. Germline-derived CDR1 and CDR2 are LGHNT and FRNRAP. This CDR3 is 15 amino acids long. With 1 base removed from V and 1 base from J, the gap between germline ends came to 7 bases. The CDR3 nucleotides read TGTGCTAGTGGTTTGGGCGGGGGAACTAATGAAAAACTGTTTTTT. This sequence encodes CASGLGGGTNEKLFF. Full variable domain (remainder filled in from reference TRBV12-5 and TRBJ1-4): DARVTQTPRHKVTEMGQEVTMRCQPILGHNTVFWYRQTMMQGLELLAYFRNRAPLDDSGMPKDRFSAEMPDATLATLKIQPSEPRDSAVYFCASGLGGGTNEKLFFGSGTQLSVL.

V gene TRBV6-4 combines with J gene TRBJ1-2, with D uncertain. The CDR3 has 13 residues. Germline values: CDR1 MRHNA, CDR2 SNTAGT. V was clipped by 4 bases and J by 0 bases, with 6 bases between them. The CDR3 loop is CASSVRPNYGYTF. CDR3 in DNA: TGTGCCAGCAGTGTCAGGCCTAACTATGGCTACACCTTC.

This clone has just one count. The gene calls are TRBV3-1 (or the pseudogene TRBV3-2) and TRBJ2-7, with TRBD2 matching 11 bases. The trim removed 2 bases at V and 3 bases at J, leaving 3 bases unmatched. In germline, CDR1 is LGHDT, CDR2 YNNKEL (reference sequence). The CDR3 sequence is 15 residues long. The CDR3 sequence is CASSQLAGGIYEQYF. For the CDR3, the DNA is TGTGCCAGCAGCCAACTAGCGGGAGGAATCTACGAGCAGTACTTC.

V is TRBV12-3 or TRBV12-4 and J is TRBJ1-2, with 9 bases identical to TRBD1. V lost 2 bases and J lost 8; bases outside the gene matches: 3. The CDR3 is 13 residues long. The CDR3 nucleotides read TGTGCCAGCAGTTTAATAGGACAGGGGGGCTACACCTTC. Protein: CASSLIGQGGYTF.

V gene TRBV7-2 combines with J gene TRBJ1-2; no definite D call. Germline V CDR1 and CDR2: SGHTA, FQGNSA. V shed 3 bases and J shed 1 base, with 9 bases lying between them. The CDR3 spans 14 residues. The CDR3 protein is CASSLAGGNYGYTF. The CDR3 DNA is TGTGCCAGCAGCTTGGCTGGAGGTAACTATGGCTACACCTTC.